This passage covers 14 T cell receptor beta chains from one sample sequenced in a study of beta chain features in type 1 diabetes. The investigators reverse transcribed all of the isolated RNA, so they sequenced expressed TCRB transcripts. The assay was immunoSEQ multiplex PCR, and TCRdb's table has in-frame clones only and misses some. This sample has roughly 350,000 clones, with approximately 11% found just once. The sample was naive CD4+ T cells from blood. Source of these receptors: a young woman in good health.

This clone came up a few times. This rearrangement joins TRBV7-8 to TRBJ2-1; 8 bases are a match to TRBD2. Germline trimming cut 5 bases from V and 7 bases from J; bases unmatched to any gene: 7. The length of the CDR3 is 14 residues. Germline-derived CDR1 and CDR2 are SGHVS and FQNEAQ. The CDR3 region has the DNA TGTGCCAGCAGCCCAACCGGGACTAGTAATGAGCAGTTCTTC. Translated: CASSPTGTSNEQFF.

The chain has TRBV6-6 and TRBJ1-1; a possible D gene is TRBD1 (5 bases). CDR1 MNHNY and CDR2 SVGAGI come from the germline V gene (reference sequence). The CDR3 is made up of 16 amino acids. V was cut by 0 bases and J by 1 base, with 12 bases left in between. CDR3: CASSYSKGQGNTEAFF. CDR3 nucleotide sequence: TGTGCCAGCAGTTACTCGAAAGGTCAGGGGAACACTGAAGCTTTCTTT.

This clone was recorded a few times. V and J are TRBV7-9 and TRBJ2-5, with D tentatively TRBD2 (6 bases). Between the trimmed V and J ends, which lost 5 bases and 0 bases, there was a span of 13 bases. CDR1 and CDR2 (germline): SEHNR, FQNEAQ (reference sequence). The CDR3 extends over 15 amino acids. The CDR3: CASSPSGRNQETQYF. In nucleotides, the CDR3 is TGTGCCAGCAGCCCAAGCGGGCGGAACCAAGAGACCCAGTACTTC.

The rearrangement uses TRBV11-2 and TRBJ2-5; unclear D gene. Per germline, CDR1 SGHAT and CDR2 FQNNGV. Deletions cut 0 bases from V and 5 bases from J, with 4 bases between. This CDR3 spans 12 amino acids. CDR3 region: CASSLDQETQYF. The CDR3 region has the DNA TGTGCCAGCAGCTTAGATCAGGAGACCCAGTACTTC.

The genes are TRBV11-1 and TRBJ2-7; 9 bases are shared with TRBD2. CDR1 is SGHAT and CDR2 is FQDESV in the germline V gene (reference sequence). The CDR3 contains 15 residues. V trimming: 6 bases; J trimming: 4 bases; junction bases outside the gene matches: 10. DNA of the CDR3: TGTGCCAGCAGGTCGAGACTAGCGGAGAAGTACGAGCAGTACTTC. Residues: CASRSRLAEKYEQYF.

The CDR3 here is CASTLLAGFPDTQYF. The CDR3 nucleotides read TGTGCCAGCACCCTACTAGCGGGCTTCCCAGATACGCAGTATTTT. The chain joins TRBV6-5 to TRBJ2-3, with 9 bases that match TRBD2. CDR1 is MNHEY and CDR2 is SVGAGI in the germline V gene. The V gene end was trimmed by 7 bases and the J gene end by 4 bases; junction bases not matched to a gene: 9. The CDR3 runs 15 residues.

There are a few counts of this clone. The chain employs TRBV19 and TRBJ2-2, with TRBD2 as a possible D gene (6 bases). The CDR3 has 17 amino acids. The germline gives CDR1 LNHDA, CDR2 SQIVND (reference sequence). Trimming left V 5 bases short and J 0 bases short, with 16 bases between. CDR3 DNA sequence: TGTGCCAGTAGTGTCGCCTCCGCGGGATCGAACACCGGGGAGCTGTTTTTT. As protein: CASSVASAGSNTGELFF. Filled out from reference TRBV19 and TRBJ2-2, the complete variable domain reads DGGITQSPKYLFRKEGQNVTLSCEQNLNHDAMYWYRQDPGQGLRLIYYSQIVNDFQKGDIAEGYSVSREKKESFPLTVTSAQKNPTAFYLCASSVASAGSNTGELFFGEGSRLTVL.

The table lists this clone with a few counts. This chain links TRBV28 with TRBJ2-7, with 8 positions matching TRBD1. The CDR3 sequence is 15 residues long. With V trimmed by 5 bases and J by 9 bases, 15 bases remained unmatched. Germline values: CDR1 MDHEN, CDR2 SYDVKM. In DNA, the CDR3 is TGTGCCAGCAGTCCGACCGGGACAGGCGATATTGGGCAGTACTTC. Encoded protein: CASSPTGTGDIGQYF.

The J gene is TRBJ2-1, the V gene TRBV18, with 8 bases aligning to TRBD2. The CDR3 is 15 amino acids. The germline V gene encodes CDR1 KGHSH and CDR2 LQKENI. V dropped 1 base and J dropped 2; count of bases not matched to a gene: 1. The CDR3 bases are TGTGCCAGCTCACCACAGCGGGAGACCTACAATGAGCAGTTCTTC. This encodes CASSPQRETYNEQFF.

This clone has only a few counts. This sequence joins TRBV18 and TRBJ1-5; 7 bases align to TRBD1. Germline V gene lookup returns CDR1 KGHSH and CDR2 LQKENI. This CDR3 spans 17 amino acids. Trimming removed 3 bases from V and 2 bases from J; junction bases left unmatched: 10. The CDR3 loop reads CASSPLPGGSRNQPQHF. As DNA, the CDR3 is TGTGCCAGCTCACCGCTTCCAGGGGGATCGCGCAATCAGCCCCAGCATTTT.

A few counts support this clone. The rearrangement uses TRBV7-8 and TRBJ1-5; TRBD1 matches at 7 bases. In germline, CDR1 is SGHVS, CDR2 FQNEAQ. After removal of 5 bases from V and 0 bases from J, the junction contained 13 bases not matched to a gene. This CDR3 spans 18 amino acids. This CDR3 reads CASSRRQGVSYSNQPQHF. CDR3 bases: TGTGCCAGCAGCCGAAGACAGGGTGTCTCCTATAGCAATCAGCCCCAGCATTTT.

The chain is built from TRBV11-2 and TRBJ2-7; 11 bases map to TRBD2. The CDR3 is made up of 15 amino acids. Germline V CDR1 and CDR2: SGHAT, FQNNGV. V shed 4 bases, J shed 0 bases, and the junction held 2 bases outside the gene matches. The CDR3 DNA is TGTGCCAGCAGCTCACTAGCGGGAGTCTCCTACGAGCAGTACTTC. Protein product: CASSSLAGVSYEQYF.

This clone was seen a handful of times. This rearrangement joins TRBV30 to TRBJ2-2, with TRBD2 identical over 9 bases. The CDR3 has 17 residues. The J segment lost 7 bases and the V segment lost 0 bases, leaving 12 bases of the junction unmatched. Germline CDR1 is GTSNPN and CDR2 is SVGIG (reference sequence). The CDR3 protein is CAWSVRASGKKGGELFF. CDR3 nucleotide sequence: TGTGCCTGGAGTGTACGGGCTAGCGGGAAAAAGGGCGGGGAGCTGTTTTTT. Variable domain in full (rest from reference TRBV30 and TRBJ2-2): SQTIHQWPATLVQPVGSPLSLECTVEGTSNPNLYWYRQAAGRGLQLLFYSVGIGQISSEVPQNLSASRPQDRQFILSSKKLLLSDSGFYLCAWSVRASGKKGGELFFGEGSRLTVL.

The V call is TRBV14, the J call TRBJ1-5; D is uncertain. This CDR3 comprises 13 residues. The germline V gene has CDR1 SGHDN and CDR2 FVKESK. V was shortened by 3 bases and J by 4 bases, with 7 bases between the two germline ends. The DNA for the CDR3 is TGTGCCAGCAGCCAGGTCCGGAATCAGCCCCAGCATTTT. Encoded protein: CASSQVRNQPQHF.